This TCR beta chain was identified during a study of shared clonotypes between healthy human individuals. The CDR3 extends over 15 amino acids. The germline V gene has CDR1 MNHNS and CDR2 SASEGT. Trimming shortened V by 5 bases and J by 3 bases, and 17 bases separated the two germline ends. Deep-level assay runs were performed. Genomic DNA belonging to each subset was distributed in equal measure over several immunoSEQ plates. This table comes from immunoSEQ multiplex PCR, and its TCRdb copy is limited to in-frame clones, with some not included. Of around 2.5 million clones in the sample, roughly 93% were seen once. CD45RA-negative memory and CD45RA+ naive subsets were split from the CD4+ cells.

This chain joins TRBV6-1 and TRBJ2-7, with D tentatively TRBD1 or TRBD2 (6 bases each). This clonotype was sampled from a man in his late teens or twenties in good health. Some clones in this sample may be carry-over from other donors' samples. The sequencing sample was made of naive CD4+ T cells from PBMCs. Subset: CD45RA+ positively selected. In nucleotides, the CDR3 is TGTGCCAGCAGTCCCCGGGGGCAGGCCCACTACGAGCAGTACTTC. Its protein product is CASSPRGQAHYEQYF.